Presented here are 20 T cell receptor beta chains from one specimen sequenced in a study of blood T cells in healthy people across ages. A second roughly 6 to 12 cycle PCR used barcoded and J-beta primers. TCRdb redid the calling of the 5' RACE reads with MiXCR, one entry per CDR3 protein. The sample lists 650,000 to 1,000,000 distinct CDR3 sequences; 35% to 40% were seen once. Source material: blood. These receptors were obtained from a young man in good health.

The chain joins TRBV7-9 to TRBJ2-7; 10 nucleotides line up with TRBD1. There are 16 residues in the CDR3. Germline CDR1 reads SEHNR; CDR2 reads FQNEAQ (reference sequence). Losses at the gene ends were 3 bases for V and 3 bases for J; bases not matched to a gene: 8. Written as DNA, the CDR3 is TGTGCCAGCAGCTTCCCCAGCGGGACAGGGGTCTACGAGCAGTACTTC. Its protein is CASSFPSGTGVYEQYF.

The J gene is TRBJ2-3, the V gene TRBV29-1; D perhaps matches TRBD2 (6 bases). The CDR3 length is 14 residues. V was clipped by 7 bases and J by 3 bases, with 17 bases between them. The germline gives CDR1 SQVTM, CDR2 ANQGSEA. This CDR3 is CSGGGAPGTDTQYF. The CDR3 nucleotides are TGCAGCGGAGGCGGGGCACCTGGGACAGATACGCAGTATTTT.

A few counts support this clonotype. The CDR3 protein is CASSLGFDQPQHF. CDR3 sequence (DNA): TGTGCCAGCAGCTTAGGGTTCGATCAGCCCCAGCATTTT. The V and J genes are TRBV7-2 and TRBJ1-5, with D unresolved. The CDR3 is 13 amino acids. The V and J ends lost 1 base and 5 bases respectively, with 6 bases between them. From germline, CDR1 is SGHTA and CDR2 FQGNSA.

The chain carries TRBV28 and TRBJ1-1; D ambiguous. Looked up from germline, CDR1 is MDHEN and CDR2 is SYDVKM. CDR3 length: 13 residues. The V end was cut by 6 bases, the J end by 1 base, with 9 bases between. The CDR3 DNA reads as TGTGCCAGCAGACCGACTGAGAACACTGAAGCTTTCTTT. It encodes CASRPTENTEAFF.

CDR3 amino acids: CASGKVRQNYGYTF. The CDR3, as DNA: TGTGCCAGCGGAAAGGTACGCCAGAACTATGGCTACACCTTC. The chain couples TRBV12-3 or TRBV12-4 to TRBJ1-2; D call uncertain. The length of the CDR3 is 14 residues. Trimming left V 8 bases short and J 2 bases short, with 15 bases between.

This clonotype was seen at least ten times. Written as DNA, the CDR3 is TGTGCCAGCAGCGGGACTAGCGAAGCAGATACGCAGTATTTT. It yields the protein CASSGTSEADTQYF. The chain combines TRBV9 with TRBJ2-3; 9 nucleotides line up with TRBD2. V trimming: 3 bases; J trimming: 4 bases; junction bases outside the gene matches: 3. The CDR3 has 14 residues. Germline values: CDR1 SGDLS, CDR2 YYNGEE.

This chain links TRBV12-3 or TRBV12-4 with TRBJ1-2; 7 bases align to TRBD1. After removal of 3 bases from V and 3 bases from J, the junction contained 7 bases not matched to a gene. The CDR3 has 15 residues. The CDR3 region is CASSLKRTGYYGYTF. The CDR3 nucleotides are TGTGCCAGCAGTTTGAAACGGACAGGATACTATGGCTACACCTTC.

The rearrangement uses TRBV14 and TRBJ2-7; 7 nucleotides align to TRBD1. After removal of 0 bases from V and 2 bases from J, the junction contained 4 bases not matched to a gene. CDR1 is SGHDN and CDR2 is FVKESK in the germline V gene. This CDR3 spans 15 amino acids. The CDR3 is CASSQDLDRTYEQYF. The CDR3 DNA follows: TGTGCCAGCAGCCAAGATCTGGACAGGACCTACGAGCAGTACTTC. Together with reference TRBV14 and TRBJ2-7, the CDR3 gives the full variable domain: EAGVTQFPSHSVIEKGQTVTLRCDPISGHDNLYWYRRVMGKEIKFLLHFVKESKQDESGMPNNRFLAERTGGTYSTLKVQPAELEDSGVYFCASSQDLDRTYEQYFGPGTRLTVT.

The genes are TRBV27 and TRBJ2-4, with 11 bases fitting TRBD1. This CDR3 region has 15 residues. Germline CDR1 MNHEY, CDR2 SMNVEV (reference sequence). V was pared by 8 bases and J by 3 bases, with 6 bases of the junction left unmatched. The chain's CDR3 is CASRTGGHFKNIQYF. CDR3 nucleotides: TGTGCCAGCCGGACAGGGGGCCACTTCAAAAACATTCAGTACTTC.

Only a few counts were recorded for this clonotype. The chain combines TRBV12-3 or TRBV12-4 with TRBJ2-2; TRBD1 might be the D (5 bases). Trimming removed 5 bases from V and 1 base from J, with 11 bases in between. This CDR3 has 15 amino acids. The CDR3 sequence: CASSGAGMNTGELFF. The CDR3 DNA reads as TGTGCCAGCAGTGGGGCAGGGATGAACACCGGGGAGCTGTTTTTT.

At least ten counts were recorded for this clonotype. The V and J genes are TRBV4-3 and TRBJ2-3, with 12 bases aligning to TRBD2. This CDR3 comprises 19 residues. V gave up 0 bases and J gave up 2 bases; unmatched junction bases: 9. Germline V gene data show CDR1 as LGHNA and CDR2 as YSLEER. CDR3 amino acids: CASSQDLASGGVNTDTQYF. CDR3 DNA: TGCGCCAGCAGCCAAGATCTCGCTAGCGGGGGGGTGAACACAGATACGCAGTATTTT.

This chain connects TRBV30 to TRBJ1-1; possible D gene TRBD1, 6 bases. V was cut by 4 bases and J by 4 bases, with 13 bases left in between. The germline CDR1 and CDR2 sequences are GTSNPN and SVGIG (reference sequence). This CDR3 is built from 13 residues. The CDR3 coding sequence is TGTGCCTGGACCGAGGGGGGTTCCACTGAAGCTTTCTTT. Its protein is CAWTEGGSTEAFF.

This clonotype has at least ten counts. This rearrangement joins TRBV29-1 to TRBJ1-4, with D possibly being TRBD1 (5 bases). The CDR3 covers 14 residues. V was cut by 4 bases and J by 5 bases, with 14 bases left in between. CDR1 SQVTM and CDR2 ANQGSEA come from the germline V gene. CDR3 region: CSVAISGPNEKLFF. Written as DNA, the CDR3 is TGCAGCGTTGCGATTTCGGGGCCAAATGAAAAACTGTTTTTT.

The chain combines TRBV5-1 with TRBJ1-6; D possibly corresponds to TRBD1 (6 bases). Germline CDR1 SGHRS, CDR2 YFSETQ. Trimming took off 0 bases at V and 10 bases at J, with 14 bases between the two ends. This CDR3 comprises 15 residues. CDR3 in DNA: TGCGCCAGCAGCTTGGGCCAGGGGCCGGGATCACCCCTCCACTTT. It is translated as CASSLGQGPGSPLHF.

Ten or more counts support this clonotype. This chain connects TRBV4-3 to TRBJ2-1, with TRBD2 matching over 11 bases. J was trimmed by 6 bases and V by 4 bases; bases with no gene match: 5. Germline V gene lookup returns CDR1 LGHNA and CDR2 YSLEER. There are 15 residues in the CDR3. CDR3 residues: CASSPLAGGTNEQFF. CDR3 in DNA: TGCGCCAGCAGCCCGTTAGCGGGGGGGACCAATGAGCAGTTCTTC.

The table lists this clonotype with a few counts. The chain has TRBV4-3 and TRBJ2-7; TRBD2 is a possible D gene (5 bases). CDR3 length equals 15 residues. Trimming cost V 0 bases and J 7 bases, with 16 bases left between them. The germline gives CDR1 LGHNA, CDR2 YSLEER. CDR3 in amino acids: CASSQERVPYNEQYF. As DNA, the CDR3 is TGCGCCAGCAGCCAAGAGCGGGTACCCTACAATGAGCAGTACTTC.

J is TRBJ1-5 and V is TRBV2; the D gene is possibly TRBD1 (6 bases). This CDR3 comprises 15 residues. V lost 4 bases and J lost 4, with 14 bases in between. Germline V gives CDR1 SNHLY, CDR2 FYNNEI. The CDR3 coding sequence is TGTGCCAGCAGTGGGGGGCGCGTAGGGAATCAGCCCCAGCATTTT. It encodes CASSGGRVGNQPQHF. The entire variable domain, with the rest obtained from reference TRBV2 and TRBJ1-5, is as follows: EPEVTQTPSHQVTQMGQEVILRCVPISNHLYFYWYRQILGQKVEFLVSFYNNEISEKSEIFDDQFSVERPDGSNFTLKIRSTKLEDSAMYFCASSGGRVGNQPQHFGDGTRLSIL.

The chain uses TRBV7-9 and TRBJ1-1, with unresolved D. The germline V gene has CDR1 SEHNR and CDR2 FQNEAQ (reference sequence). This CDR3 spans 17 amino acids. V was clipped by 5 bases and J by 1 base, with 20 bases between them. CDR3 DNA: TGTGCCAGCAGCACGGCCCGATCTCGAGAAGAGAACACTGAAGCTTTCTTT. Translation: CASSTARSREENTEAFF.

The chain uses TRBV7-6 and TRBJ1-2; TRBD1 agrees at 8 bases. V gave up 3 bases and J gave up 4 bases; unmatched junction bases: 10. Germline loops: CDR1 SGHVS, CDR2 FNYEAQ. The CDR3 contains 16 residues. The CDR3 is CASSFGLQGVGYGYTF. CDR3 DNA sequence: TGTGCCAGCAGCTTCGGCTTACAGGGGGTTGGCTATGGCTACACCTTC.

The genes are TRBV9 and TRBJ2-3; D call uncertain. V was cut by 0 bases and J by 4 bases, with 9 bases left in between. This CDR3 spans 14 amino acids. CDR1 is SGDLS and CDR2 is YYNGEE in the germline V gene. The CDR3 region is CASSVGPAADTQYF. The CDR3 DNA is TGTGCCAGCAGCGTAGGACCAGCTGCAGATACGCAGTATTTT.